This T cell receptor beta chain was sequenced during a study of radiation and T cells in renal cell carcinoma. About the research overall: Nephrectomy followed 15 Gy stereotactic body radiation by 4 weeks. Overall study results and limits: In blood, top tumor clones expanded by 2 weeks, shrinking by 4.

This clone was counted a single time. Its target is unknown. Noted time point: baseline pretreatment blood. Treatment in this sample: 15 Gy SBRT to primary tumor, nephrectomy 4 weeks later. The CDR3 consists of 15 residues. V dropped 6 bases and J dropped 4 bases, with 18 bases sitting between them. Germline CDR1 reads SGHAT; CDR2 reads FQNNGV. Clones were sequenced by immunoSEQ multiplex PCR, and TCRdb holds only the in-frame ones, with some missing. Of about 91,000 clones listed, roughly four fifths are singletons. The input for sequencing was blood, taken from a patient whose treatment included radiotherapy and nephrectomy. The sequence was obtained from a man in his 60s with renal cell carcinoma. V usage is TRBV11-2 and J usage is TRBJ1-1; D may be TRBD1 (5 bases). The CDR3 coding sequence is TGTGCCAGCAGTTTTTGGACACCCCGAGGCACTGAAGCTTTCTTT. Its protein is CASSFWTPRGTEAFF.